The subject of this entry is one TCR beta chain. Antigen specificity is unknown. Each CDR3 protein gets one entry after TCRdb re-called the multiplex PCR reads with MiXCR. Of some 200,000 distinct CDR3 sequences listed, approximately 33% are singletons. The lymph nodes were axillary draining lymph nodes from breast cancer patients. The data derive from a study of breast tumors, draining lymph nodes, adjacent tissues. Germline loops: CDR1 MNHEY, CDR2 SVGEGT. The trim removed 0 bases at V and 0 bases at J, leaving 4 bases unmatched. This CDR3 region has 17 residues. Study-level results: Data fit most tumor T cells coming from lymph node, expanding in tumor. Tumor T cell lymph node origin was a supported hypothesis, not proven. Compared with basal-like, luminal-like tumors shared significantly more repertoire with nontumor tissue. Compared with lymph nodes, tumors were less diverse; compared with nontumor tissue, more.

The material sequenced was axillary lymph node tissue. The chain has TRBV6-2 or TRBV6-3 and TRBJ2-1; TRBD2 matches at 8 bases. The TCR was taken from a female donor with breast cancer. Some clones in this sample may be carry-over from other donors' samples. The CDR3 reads CASSYSMAGGSYNEQFF. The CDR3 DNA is TGTGCCAGCAGTTACTCGATGGCGGGGGGCTCCTACAATGAGCAGTTCTTC.